The 16 T cell receptor beta chains presented below share a single source sample, sequenced in a study of T cells in localized non-small cell lung cancer. Assay used: immunoSEQ multiplex PCR; TCRdb lists only in-frame clones, some missing. The table includes some 1,400 clones, approximately 19% detected once. Sequenced material: lung tumor tissue, taken before any cancer treatment. The receptors stem from a female donor over 55 with stage I squamous cell lung carcinoma.

Only a few counts were recorded for this clone. The chain joins TRBV18 to TRBJ2-1; tentative D call: TRBD2 (5 bases). Trimming cost V 7 bases and J 0 bases, with 13 bases left between them. In germline, CDR1 is KGHSH, CDR2 LQKENI. The CDR3 runs to 15 residues. The CDR3 coding sequence is TGTGCCAGCTACACTAGTCTAGACTCCTACAATGAGCAGTTCTTC. Translated: CASYTSLDSYNEQFF.

This clone was counted only a few times. This chain joins TRBV9 and TRBJ2-7, with 8 positions matching TRBD1. Germline V CDR1 and CDR2: SGDLS, YYNGEE. The trim removed 4 bases at V and 9 bases at J, leaving 6 bases unmatched. This CDR3 comprises 12 residues. DNA for the CDR3: TGTGCCAGCAGCCTAGGACAGGGTGTGCAGTACTTC. Amino acids: CASSLGQGVQYF. The complete variable domain, with remaining parts taken from reference TRBV9 and TRBJ2-7, reads DSGVTQTPKHLITATGQRVTLRCSPRSGDLSVYWYQQSLDQGLQFLIQYYNGEERAKGNILERFSAQQFPDLHSELNLSSLELGDSALYFCASSLGQGVQYFGPGTRLTVT.

The genes are TRBV19 and TRBJ2-2; TRBD1 aligns across 8 bases. With 5 bases clipped from V and 4 bases from J, the junction kept 12 bases outside the gene matches. Germline V gene sequence: CDR1 LNHDA, CDR2 SQIVND (reference sequence). The CDR3 is made up of 17 amino acids. The CDR3 region has the DNA TGTGCCAGTAGTGGAGGCCGAGGACAGGGAGGCACCGGGGAGCTGTTTTTT. Translation gives CASSGGRGQGGTGELFF.

The rearrangement joins TRBV28 to TRBJ1-1, with D tentatively TRBD1 (5 bases). Trimming pared 2 bases from V and 3 bases from J, leaving 16 bases between. The CDR3 extends over 16 amino acids. Germline CDR1 reads MDHEN; CDR2 reads SYDVKM. The CDR3 DNA reads as TGTGCCAGCAGTTTACCGCAGGGAGGCGTCGACACTGAAGCTTTCTTT. Its protein is CASSLPQGGVDTEAFF.

By share, this clone counts as medium-sized. This rearrangement joins TRBV11-3 to TRBJ1-1, with 7 bases fitting TRBD1. The CDR3 spans 16 residues. CDR1 and CDR2 (germline): SGHNT, YENEEA. V was clipped by 4 bases and J by 5 bases; unmatched bases: 13. CDR3 in DNA: TGTGCCAGCAGCTCGGAGGGGGACAGCACCAGGACTGAAGCTTTCTTT. Translation: CASSSEGDSTRTEAFF.

This clone was counted between two and nine times. The V call is TRBV6-8, the J call TRBJ2-7; maybe TRBD1 (5 bases). Germline V gene sequence: CDR1 MNHGY, CDR2 SAAAGT. Between the trimmed V and J ends, which lost 2 bases and 7 bases, there was a span of 12 bases. The CDR3 is 13 residues long. The CDR3 DNA is TGTGCCAGCAGTTACGAAGGGGCGAGGGAGCAGTACTTC. Translating gives CASSYEGAREQYF.

This clone rates as medium-sized (0.01 to 0.1%). J is TRBJ2-2 and V is TRBV11-3; 9 bases align to TRBD2. The CDR3 runs to 16 residues. Germline V CDR1 and CDR2: SGHNT, YENEEA. With 5 bases clipped from V and 5 bases from J, the junction kept 9 bases outside the gene matches. The CDR3, as DNA: TGTGCCAGCAGCCCCATAGCGGGAGTCCCTACCGGGGAGCTGTTTTTT. Its translation is CASSPIAGVPTGELFF.

The chain is built from TRBV6-8 and TRBJ1-2; D remains ambiguous. Trimming took 2 bases from V and 2 from J, leaving 9 bases between them. The CDR3 is 14 residues long. Per germline, CDR1 MNHGY and CDR2 SAAAGT. The chain's CDR3 is CASSYGPMNYGYTF. CDR3 DNA: TGTGCCAGCAGTTACGGACCCATGAACTATGGCTACACCTTC.

This clone appeared a few times. J is TRBJ1-5 and V is TRBV28; D is unresolved. The germline V and J ends were trimmed by 3 bases and 0 bases, with 6 bases remaining between them. Germline V CDR1 and CDR2: MDHEN, SYDVKM. The CDR3 has 14 residues. In DNA form, the CDR3 reads TGTGCCAGCAGTTTCAGGTATAGCAATCAGCCCCAGCATTTT. Its protein product is CASSFRYSNQPQHF.

This chain links TRBV15 with TRBJ2-3, with TRBD1 identical over 7 bases. The V segment lost 5 bases and the J segment 4 bases; nucleotides outside the gene matches: 15. The CDR3 has 17 amino acids. Germline V lookup: CDR1 LNHNV, CDR2 YYDKDF (reference sequence). Here the CDR3 reads CATSGFPDRAAADTQYF. The DNA of the CDR3 is TGTGCCACCAGCGGCTTCCCCGACAGGGCCGCCGCAGATACGCAGTATTTT. The whole variable domain, remainder taken from reference TRBV15 and TRBJ2-3, is DAMVIQNPRYQVTQFGKPVTLSCSQTLNHNVMYWYQQKSSQAPKLLFHYYDKDFNNEADTPDNFQSRRPNTSFCFLDIRSPGLGDTAMYLCATSGFPDRAAADTQYFGPGTRLTVL.

This clone was detected a few times. The chain links TRBV14 to TRBJ2-3; no firm D call. Trimming removed 4 bases from V and 6 bases from J, with 8 bases in between. Germline V lookup: CDR1 SGHDN, CDR2 FVKESK. The CDR3 runs 12 residues. In nucleotides, the CDR3 is TGTGCCAGCAGCCCCACCCCGGATACGCAGTATTTT. Residues: CASSPTPDTQYF.

This clone was counted only a few times. This chain connects TRBV6-8 to TRBJ2-7; D is unclear. There are 15 residues in the CDR3. V lost 3 bases to trimming and J lost 4 bases, with 16 bases between them. Germline CDR1 reads MNHGY; CDR2 reads SAAAGT. In nucleotides, the CDR3 is TGTGCCAGCAGTTATGGGTCCTATAGCAGGTACGAGCAGTACTTC. Amino acids: CASSYGSYSRYEQYF.

By share, this clone ranks as medium-sized. The rearrangement links TRBV11-3 to TRBJ2-1; 7 bases are shared with TRBD2. In germline, CDR1 is SGHNT, CDR2 YENEEA. This CDR3 is built from 14 residues. J gave up 7 bases and V 0 bases, and 3 bases lay outside the gene matches. The CDR3 loop is CASSLEGGWNEQFF. The DNA for the CDR3 is TGTGCCAGCAGCTTAGAGGGGGGGTGGAATGAGCAGTTCTTC.

Judged by abundance, this clone is medium-sized (0.01 to 0.1%). The chain uses TRBV11-3 and TRBJ1-2, with D perhaps matching TRBD1 (6 bases). CDR1 and CDR2 (germline): SGHNT, YENEEA. V dropped 5 bases and J dropped 7 bases, with 23 bases sitting between them. This CDR3 region has 16 residues. In DNA, the CDR3 is TGTGCCAGCAGCCAAATCGAGTCGGGGGGCTGGGGTGGCTACACCTTC. Its translation is CASSQIESGGWGGYTF.

This clone has just a few counts. The chain has TRBV11-3 and TRBJ2-1; D is possibly TRBD2 (5 bases). Per the germline V gene, CDR1 is SGHNT and CDR2 is YENEEA. The CDR3 is made up of 15 amino acids. The germline V and J ends were trimmed by 2 bases and 8 bases, with 16 bases remaining between them. The CDR3: CASSLLAGSGDEQFF. The CDR3 DNA reads as TGTGCCAGCAGCTTACTGGCGGGCTCCGGGGATGAGCAGTTCTTC.

This chain joins TRBV14 and TRBJ2-1; unclear D gene. The V and J ends lost 5 bases and 5 bases respectively, with 16 bases between them. Germline V gene data show CDR1 as SGHDN and CDR2 as FVKESK. The CDR3 is made up of 15 amino acids. The CDR3 sequence: CASSAPQPLDNEQFF. The CDR3 region has the DNA TGTGCCAGCAGCGCCCCGCAACCCTTGGACAATGAGCAGTTCTTC.